The T cell receptor beta chain under discussion was sequenced for a study of CD8 T cells in ankylosing spondylitis. Quantitative barcoded 5'-RACE was used to prepare TCR beta libraries. TCRdb reprocessed the 5' RACE reads via MiXCR and lists one record per CDR3 protein. The data show approximately 300,000 distinct CDR3 sequences, roughly 8% seen once. The V gene's germline CDR1 is DFQATT and CDR2 SNEGSKA (reference sequence). The CDR3 has 16 residues. V lost 6 bases, J lost 2 bases, and 11 bases stayed unmatched. Concerning this clonotype itself: Antigen specificity is unknown.

Study outcomes and limitations: Within matched ankylosing spondylitis synovial fluid, disease-linked clones were reportedly significantly enriched. Blood from ankylosing spondylitis patients appeared to carry a characteristic roughly 8-variant TCR beta motif.

The sample was blood, either unsorted or a sorted T cell fraction (not recorded which). The chain carries TRBV20-1 and TRBJ2-1; 9 bases align to TRBD2. The sequence was obtained from a male donor with ankylosing spondylitis. CDR3 amino acids: CSALPGLAPTYNEQFF. CDR3 bases: TGCAGTGCCCTTCCTGGACTAGCGCCTACCTACAATGAGCAGTTCTTC.